A single sample is the source of the 21 T cell receptor beta chains below, sequenced in a study of blood T cell repertoires in COVID-19 (dated by TCRdb to 2018 to 2020). Library creation used the immunoSEQ multiplex PCR assay. Drawn from immuneACCESS, this table holds only the in-frame rearrangements with V and J called that TCRdb kept. Clones are partly lost; checked studies trace under half to an unresolved V gene and leave the rest unexplained. In this sample the table shows a few hundred thousand clones, approximately 89% of which occur a single time. Roughly 10% of the sample rests with the top ten. The sample taken for sequencing was peripheral blood. These receptors were taken from a woman between 70 and 85 years old with COVID-19, enrolled during active disease.

This clone is a singleton in its sample. This sequence joins TRBV7-8 and TRBJ2-7, with TRBD2 matching 12 bases. CDR1 and CDR2 (germline): SGHVS, FQNEAQ. Trimming removed 0 bases from V and 2 bases from J; junction bases left unmatched: 11. The CDR3 has 19 residues. The CDR3 is CASSLASLAGGPGTYEQYF. The DNA for the CDR3 is TGTGCCAGCAGCTTAGCGTCGCTAGCGGGAGGGCCAGGAACCTACGAGCAGTACTTC. Full variable domain (remainder filled in from reference TRBV7-8 and TRBJ2-7): GAGVSQSPRYKVAKRGQDVALRCDPISGHVSLFWYQQALGQGPEFLTYFQNEAQLDKSGLPSDRFFAERPEGSVSTLKIQRTQQEDSAVYLCASSLASLAGGPGTYEQYFGPGTRLTVT.

The V call is TRBV30, the J call TRBJ1-2, with D tentatively TRBD1 (5 bases). This CDR3 contains 12 residues. Trimming cost V 2 bases and J 8 bases, with 12 bases left between them. In germline, CDR1 is GTSNPN, CDR2 SVGIG (reference sequence). The CDR3 DNA sequence: TGTGCCTGGAGTACGACAGAGAACGGCTACACCTTC. Translated: CAWSTTENGYTF.

In its sample, this clone was seen a few times. This sequence joins TRBV25-1 and TRBJ1-6; 9 nucleotides align to TRBD1. Germline-derived CDR1 and CDR2 are MGHDK and SYGVNS. V shed 6 bases, J shed 6 bases, and the junction held 3 bases outside the gene matches. CDR3 size: 14 residues. CDR3 sequence reads: CASRGGQGNSPLHF. As DNA, the CDR3 is TGTGCCAGCAGGGGGGGACAGGGTAATTCACCCCTCCACTTT.

This sequence joins TRBV6-2 or TRBV6-3 and TRBJ2-3; 13 positions match TRBD2. CDR3 size: 15 residues. Germline V gene lookup returns CDR1 MNHEY and CDR2 SVGEGT. V lost 6 bases to trimming and J lost 4 bases; unmatched junction nucleotides: 4. The CDR3 DNA is TGTGCCAGCAGCAGAGGACTAGCGGGAGCAGATACGCAGTATTTT. It is translated as CASSRGLAGADTQYF.

This rearrangement joins TRBV21-1 to TRBJ2-4; TRBD2, the table's D call, lacks a check against the DNA. TRBV21-1 has pseudogene status. CDR3 length: 21 residues. The DNA of the CDR3 is TGTGCCATCCCTTTGGGCGGGGCCGGGACTAGCGGCGGCGGGAGCAAAAACATTCAGTACTTC. It specifies CAIPLGGAGTSGGGSKNIQYF.

The chain recombines TRBV10-3 with TRBJ1-1, with 10 nucleotides matching TRBD1. The CDR3 length is 18 residues. From germline, CDR1 is ENHRY and CDR2 SYGVKD. With 6 bases clipped from V and 1 base from J, the junction kept 14 bases outside the gene matches. CDR3 loop: CAIRGNNDRGLRNTEAFF. CDR3 coding DNA: TGTGCCATCAGGGGAAACAACGACAGGGGGCTTCGGAACACTGAAGCTTTCTTT.

The chain is built from TRBV30 and TRBJ1-5; D unclear. Trimming took 0 bases from V and 4 from J, leaving 7 bases between them. Germline CDR1 is GTSNPN and CDR2 is SVGIG (reference sequence). CDR3 length: 13 amino acids. The CDR3 nucleotides read TGTGCCTGGAGTGTCGGGGAGAATCAGCCCCAGCATTTT. Translation gives CAWSVGENQPQHF.

The rearrangement uses TRBV5-6 and TRBJ2-7; TRBD2 agrees at 7 bases. Losses at the gene ends were 4 bases for V and 1 base for J; bases not matched to a gene: 14. The length of the CDR3 is 17 residues. The germline CDR1 and CDR2 sequences are SGHDT and YYEEEE. This CDR3 reads CASSPMFGGRISYEQYF. The CDR3 coding sequence is TGTGCCAGCAGCCCCATGTTTGGCGGGAGAATATCCTACGAGCAGTACTTC.

This clone showed up just once. The gene calls are TRBV9 and TRBJ1-2; 9 nucleotides align to TRBD1. V was clipped by 2 bases and J by 5 bases; unmatched bases: 4. This CDR3 has 14 amino acids. Germline CDR1 is SGDLS and CDR2 is YYNGEE. The CDR3 DNA reads as TGTGCCAGCAGCGTGACAGGGGGAAGGTATGGCTACACCTTC. It yields the protein CASSVTGGRYGYTF.

The chain carries TRBV7-2 and TRBJ2-1; a possible D gene is TRBD1 (6 bases). V dropped 1 base and J dropped 4 bases, with 11 bases sitting between them. The CDR3 totals 15 residues. The germline CDR1 and CDR2 sequences are SGHTA and FQGNSA. In DNA, the CDR3 is TGTGCCAGCAGCTTAGATTGGACAGCTTACAATGAGCAGTTCTTC. This encodes CASSLDWTAYNEQFF.

CDR3 protein: CASSERDRGPLHF. The CDR3 DNA sequence: TGTGCCAGCAGCGAGAGGGACAGGGGACCCCTCCACTTT. The chain couples TRBV7-3 to TRBJ1-6, with 10 nucleotides matching TRBD1. The ends lost 5 bases at V and 12 bases at J; junction bases unmatched: 4. Germline V lookup: CDR1 SGHTA, CDR2 FQGTGA. This CDR3 is 13 amino acids long.

Worth noting for this clone: Within the sample, other DNA sequences also encode this same CDR3. The CDR3 DNA follows: TGTGCCAGCAGCTTAGGGACAGACTATGGCTACACCTTC. Its protein is CASSLGTDYGYTF. The V gene is TRBV7-8, the J gene TRBJ1-2; D is possibly TRBD1 (6 bases). V was pared by 1 base and J by 3 bases, with 6 bases between. Germline CDR1 is SGHVS and CDR2 is FQNEAQ. CDR3 length: 13 amino acids.

The chain uses TRBV9 and TRBJ2-1; 7 nucleotides match TRBD2. The J segment lost 4 bases and the V segment lost 0 bases, leaving 1 base of the junction unmatched. The CDR3 runs 14 residues. CDR1 is SGDLS and CDR2 is YYNGEE in the germline V gene. The CDR3 loop is CASSVASGYNEQFF. CDR3 bases: TGTGCCAGCAGCGTAGCTAGCGGATACAATGAGCAGTTCTTC.

This clone is a singleton in its sample. The rearrangement links TRBV27 to TRBJ2-7; the match to TRBD2 covers 7 bases. CDR3 size: 15 residues. With 4 bases clipped from V and 1 base from J, the junction kept 7 bases outside the gene matches. Per the germline V gene, CDR1 is MNHEY and CDR2 is SMNVEV (reference sequence). The CDR3 region has the DNA TGTGCCAGCAGTTCCACCCCTAGCGGATCCTACGAGCAGTACTTC. It is translated as CASSSTPSGSYEQYF.

This clone showed up just a few times. The gene calls are TRBV29-1 and TRBJ1-1; TRBD1 matches at 7 bases. Looked up from germline, CDR1 is SQVTM and CDR2 is ANQGSEA. The junction had 5 bases not matched to a gene; V was cut back by 7 bases and J by 3 bases. There are 12 residues in the CDR3. CDR3 protein: CSAPGGDTEAFF. The DNA for the CDR3 is TGCAGCGCCCCAGGGGGTGACACTGAAGCTTTCTTT.

The V gene is TRBV7-9, the J gene TRBJ2-7, with D perhaps matching TRBD2 (5 bases). The CDR3 has 13 residues. Germline CDR1 reads SEHNR; CDR2 reads FQNEAQ (reference sequence). With 1 base removed from V and 5 bases from J, the gap between germline ends came to 9 bases. CDR3 residues: CASSLELGNEQYF. CDR3 coding DNA: TGTGCCAGCAGCTTAGAACTAGGAAACGAGCAGTACTTC. Drawing the rest from reference TRBV7-9 and TRBJ2-7, the complete variable domain is DTGVSQNPRHKITKRGQNVTFRCDPISEHNRLYWYRQTLGQGPEFLTYFQNEAQLEKSRLLSDRFSAERPKGSFSTLEIQRTEQGDSAMYLCASSLELGNEQYFGPGTRLTVT.

The chain employs TRBV14 and TRBJ2-5, with 7 positions matching TRBD2. The length of the CDR3 is 15 residues. Germline CDR1 is SGHDN and CDR2 is FVKESK. J lost 5 bases, V lost 4 bases, and 10 bases had no gene match. CDR3 nucleotides: TGTGCCAGCAGCCCCACAAGCGGGGCCTGGGAGACCCAGTACTTC. As protein: CASSPTSGAWETQYF.

The J gene is TRBJ2-7, the V gene TRBV21-1; whether TRBD1, the table's D call, matches the DNA was not checked. TRBV21-1 is an annotated pseudogene. The CDR3 covers 18 residues. Written as DNA, the CDR3 is TGTGCCAGCAGCAACCCGAGGGACGACAGGGGTCACTCCTACGAGCAGTACTTC. This encodes CASSNPRDDRGHSYEQYF.

Comment on this clone: Other nucleotide sequences from this sample produce the same CDR3. V usage is TRBV5-1 and J usage is TRBJ1-1; D is ambiguous. Germline CDR1 SGHRS, CDR2 YFSETQ. V dropped 2 bases and J dropped 8 bases, with 7 bases sitting between them. This CDR3 region has 11 residues. The CDR3 DNA reads TGCGCCAGCAGCTTAGGAGGGGAAGCTTTCTTT. It is translated as CASSLGGEAFF. Full variable domain (missing parts from reference TRBV5-1 and TRBJ1-1): KAGVTQTPRYLIKTRGQQVTLSCSPISGHRSVSWYQQTPGQGLQFLFEYFSETQRNKGNFPGRFSGRQFSNSRSEMNVSTLELGDSALYLCASSLGGEAFFGQGTRLTVV.

V usage is TRBV19 and J usage is TRBJ1-1; 7 bases fit TRBD1. There are 13 residues in the CDR3. V lost 9 bases to trimming and J lost 7 bases; unmatched junction nucleotides: 11. CDR1 is LNHDA and CDR2 is SQIVND in the germline V gene (reference sequence). CDR3 sequence: CASREDRWGEAFF. Here the CDR3 DNA reads TGTGCCAGCAGGGAGGACAGGTGGGGTGAAGCTTTCTTT.

This clone occurred once. The chain carries TRBV10-1 and TRBJ1-3; 10 bases are shared with TRBD1. Germline trimming cut 5 bases from V and 4 bases from J; bases unmatched to any gene: 14. Looked up from germline, CDR1 is WNHNN and CDR2 is SYGVQD (reference sequence). The CDR3 totals 18 residues. Written as DNA, the CDR3 is TGCGCCAGCAGTCTCGGACAGGGGGAGACCCTAACGGGAAACACCATATATTTT. This encodes CASSLGQGETLTGNTIYF.